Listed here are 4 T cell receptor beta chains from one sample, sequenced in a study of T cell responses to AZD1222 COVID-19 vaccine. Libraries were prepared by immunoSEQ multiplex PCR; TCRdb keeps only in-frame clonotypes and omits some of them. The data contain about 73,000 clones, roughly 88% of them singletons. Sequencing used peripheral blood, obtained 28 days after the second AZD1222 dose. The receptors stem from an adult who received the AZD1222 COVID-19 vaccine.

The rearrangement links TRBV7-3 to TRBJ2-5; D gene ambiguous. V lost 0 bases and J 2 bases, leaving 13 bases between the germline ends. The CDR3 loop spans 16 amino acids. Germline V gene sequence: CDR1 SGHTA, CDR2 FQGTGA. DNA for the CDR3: TGTGCCAGCAGCTTAACGGCAGGAATGAGGCAAGAGACCCAGTACTTC. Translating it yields CASSLTAGMRQETQYF. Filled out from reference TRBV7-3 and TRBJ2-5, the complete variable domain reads GAGVSQTPSNKVTEKGKYVELRCDPISGHTALYWYRQSLGQGPEFLIYFQGTGAADDSGLPNDRFFAVRPEGSVSTLKIQRTERGDSAVYLCASSLTAGMRQETQYFGPGTRLLVL.

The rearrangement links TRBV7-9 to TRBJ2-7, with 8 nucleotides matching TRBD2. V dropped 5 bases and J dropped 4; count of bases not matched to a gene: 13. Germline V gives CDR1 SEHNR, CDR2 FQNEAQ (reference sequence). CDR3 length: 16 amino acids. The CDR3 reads CASSGKIGTRSYEQYF. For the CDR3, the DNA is TGTGCCAGCAGCGGCAAGATCGGGACTAGGTCTTACGAGCAGTACTTC.

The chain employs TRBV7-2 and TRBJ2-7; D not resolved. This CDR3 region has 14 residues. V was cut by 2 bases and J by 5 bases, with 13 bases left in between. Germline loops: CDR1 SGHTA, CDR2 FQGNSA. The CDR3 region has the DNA TGTGCCAGCAGCTTAAGAAAGGGCACAGACGAGCAGTACTTC. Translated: CASSLRKGTDEQYF.

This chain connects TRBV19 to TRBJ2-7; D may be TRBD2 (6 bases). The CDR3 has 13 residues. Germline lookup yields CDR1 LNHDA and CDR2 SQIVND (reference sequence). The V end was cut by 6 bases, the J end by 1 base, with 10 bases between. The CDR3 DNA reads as TGTGCCAGTAGCCTCGGAGGGTCCTACGAGCAGTACTTC. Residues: CASSLGGSYEQYF.